What follows are 16 T cell receptor beta chains derived from one specimen sequenced in a study of T cell responses to AZD1222 COVID-19 vaccine. The data were produced by immunoSEQ multiplex PCR, yet TCRdb's version contains in-frame clones alone and is incomplete. The sample consists of 150,000 to 200,000 clones, approximately 86% of them appearing once. The material sequenced was peripheral blood, taken on day 0 of AZD1222 vaccination. These receptors were obtained from an adult in good health.

V gene TRBV5-1 combines with J gene TRBJ1-2; D is possibly TRBD1 (5 bases). V was cut by 2 bases and J by 2 bases, with 7 bases left in between. Germline V gene sequence: CDR1 SGHRS, CDR2 YFSETQ. The CDR3 is made up of 13 amino acids. The DNA for the CDR3 is TGCGCCAGCAGCTTCGGGGGAAACTATGGCTACACCTTC. Residues: CASSFGGNYGYTF.

V and J are TRBV7-8 and TRBJ2-7; 8 bases align to TRBD2. Germline CDR1 SGHVS, CDR2 FQNEAQ. The CDR3 covers 16 residues. After removal of 3 bases from V and 9 bases from J, the junction contained 16 bases not matched to a gene. The CDR3 coding sequence is TGTGCCAGCAGCTTCGGGACCGGGACTAGTTTGGCGGGGCAGTACTTC. This codes for CASSFGTGTSLAGQYF.

V gene TRBV2 combines with J gene TRBJ2-5, with D possibly TRBD2 on 5 matching bases. The CDR3 has 16 amino acids. With 7 bases removed from V and 0 bases from J, the gap between germline ends came to 18 bases. The germline V gene has CDR1 SNHLY and CDR2 FYNNEI. The CDR3 sequence: CASNTWGRSDQETQYF. The DNA of the CDR3 is TGTGCCAGCAATACTTGGGGTCGTAGCGACCAAGAGACCCAGTACTTC.

This clone was seen once. The rearrangement uses TRBV19 and TRBJ2-2, with unresolved D. The length of the CDR3 is 13 residues. V shed 7 bases and J shed 1 base, with 7 bases lying between them. From germline, CDR1 is LNHDA and CDR2 SQIVND (reference sequence). DNA for the CDR3: TGTGCCAGTATGGAGAGGAACACCGGGGAGCTGTTTTTT. Its translation: CASMERNTGELFF.

The chain has TRBV6-5 and TRBJ1-6; D remains ambiguous. The CDR3 runs to 13 residues. Trimming stripped 5 bases from V and 7 bases from J, with 9 bases between. Germline V lookup: CDR1 MNHEY, CDR2 SVGAGI. The CDR3 region is CASSPSENSPLHF. The CDR3 DNA sequence: TGTGCCAGCAGTCCTTCTGAAAATTCACCCCTCCACTTT.

In regard to this clone: This sample also contains other DNA sequences that code for the same CDR3. The rearrangement joins TRBV19 to TRBJ2-7; 7 bases agree with TRBD1. V lost 3 bases to trimming and J lost 0 bases; unmatched junction nucleotides: 5. Germline V gene data show CDR1 as LNHDA and CDR2 as SQIVND (reference sequence). The CDR3 has 15 residues. CDR3 sequence (DNA): TGTGCCAGTAGTATTCCCGGGACAGCCTCCTACGAGCAGTACTTC. Protein: CASSIPGTASYEQYF.

The genes are TRBV7-2 and TRBJ2-1; 7 bases are a match to TRBD1. The CDR3 consists of 15 residues. CDR1 and CDR2 (germline): SGHTA, FQGNSA. V shed 4 bases and J 8 bases; nucleotides not matched to a gene: 11. The CDR3, as DNA: TGTGCCAGCAGCTCCTACACAGGGGTATTCTATGAGCAGTTCTTC. Translating it yields CASSSYTGVFYEQFF.

The gene calls are TRBV2 and TRBJ2-3; D tentatively fits TRBD1 or TRBD2 (5 bases each). V lost 2 bases, J lost 5 bases, and 11 bases lay in between. The CDR3 totals 14 residues. The V gene's germline CDR1 is SNHLY and CDR2 FYNNEI. CDR3 nucleotide sequence: TGTGCCAGCAGTGAAAACTGGGGGATAGATACGCAGTATTTT. Its protein is CASSENWGIDTQYF.

The chain links TRBV11-2 to TRBJ2-5, with 7 bases lining up with TRBD1. The CDR3 is 16 residues long. The V segment lost 2 bases and the J segment 10 bases; nucleotides outside the gene matches: 16. Germline values: CDR1 SGHAT, CDR2 FQNNGV. Written as DNA, the CDR3 is TGTGCCAGCAGCTTATGGGGGACAGCTTCCTCGGAGGACCAGTACTTC. It encodes CASSLWGTASSEDQYF.

This chain joins TRBV6-5 and TRBJ1-5; TRBD1 aligns across 7 bases. V shed 4 bases, J shed 5 bases, and the junction held 11 bases outside the gene matches. The CDR3 is 16 residues long. Germline assignment: CDR1 MNHEY and CDR2 SVGAGI. In nucleotides, the CDR3 is TGTGCCAGCAGTTCCTCCGACAGGGTGGGTGATCAGCCCCAGCATTTT. Protein sequence: CASSSSDRVGDQPQHF.

V gene TRBV30 combines with J gene TRBJ2-1; D not resolved. V was pared by 4 bases and J by 4 bases, with 14 bases between. Per germline, CDR1 GTSNPN and CDR2 SVGIG (reference sequence). The CDR3 loop spans 14 amino acids. The CDR3 sequence: CAWTLGNIYNEQFF. The CDR3 nucleotides are TGTGCCTGGACCTTGGGTAATATTTACAATGAGCAGTTCTTC.

The chain combines TRBV6-1 with TRBJ1-5; perhaps TRBD1 as D (5 bases). Germline V lookup: CDR1 MNHNS, CDR2 SASEGT. The V gene lost 3 bases and the J gene lost 3 bases, with 6 bases spanning the gap. The CDR3 contains 13 residues. CDR3 residues: CASSETVNQPQHF. Here the CDR3 DNA reads TGTGCCAGCAGTGAGACAGTCAATCAGCCCCAGCATTTT.

The chain uses TRBV30 and TRBJ2-2; D ambiguous. Trimming left V 1 base short and J 6 bases short, with 3 bases between. The CDR3 sequence is 11 residues long. The germline V gene encodes CDR1 GTSNPN and CDR2 SVGIG (reference sequence). This CDR3 reads CAWSEPGELFF. The CDR3 bases are TGTGCCTGGAGTGAACCCGGGGAGCTGTTTTTT. Full variable domain (rest looked up from reference TRBV30 and TRBJ2-2): SQTIHQWPATLVQPVGSPLSLECTVEGTSNPNLYWYRQAAGRGLQLLFYSVGIGQISSEVPQNLSASRPQDRQFILSSKKLLLSDSGFYLCAWSEPGELFFGEGSRLTVL.

J is TRBJ1-1 and V is TRBV6-5; the D gene is possibly TRBD1 (6 bases). The CDR3 is 16 amino acids. The V gene's germline CDR1 is MNHEY and CDR2 SVGAGI. Trimming removed 0 bases at V and 1 base at J, with 12 bases between. The DNA of the CDR3 is TGTGCCAGCAGTTACTCTAAAAACAGGGCGAACACTGAAGCTTTCTTT. Its protein product is CASSYSKNRANTEAFF.

This chain uses TRBV2 with TRBJ2-7; 8 bases are shared with TRBD2. The CDR3 contains 16 residues. The germline V gene encodes CDR1 SNHLY and CDR2 FYNNEI. V was pared by 1 base and J by 3 bases, with 8 bases of the junction left unmatched. The chain's CDR3 is CASSEGLSGAYYEQYF. CDR3 sequence (DNA): TGTGCCAGCAGTGAAGGCCTTAGCGGGGCATACTACGAGCAGTACTTC. Full variable domain (outside the CDR3, taken from reference TRBV2 and TRBJ2-7): EPEVTQTPSHQVTQMGQEVILRCVPISNHLYFYWYRQILGQKVEFLVSFYNNEISEKSEIFDDQFSVERPDGSNFTLKIRSTKLEDSAMYFCASSEGLSGAYYEQYFGPGTRLTVT.

As DNA, the CDR3 is TGTGCCAGCAGCGCCGGGGCCCACTCCGGAGGGCAGTACTTC. Its translation: CASSAGAHSGGQYF. The V call is TRBV11-2, the J call TRBJ2-7; the D gene could be TRBD1 or TRBD2 (5 bases each). Germline-derived CDR1 and CDR2 are SGHAT and FQNNGV. The V end was cut by 5 bases, the J end by 9 bases, with 20 bases between. The CDR3 is made up of 14 amino acids. The full variable domain, its missing parts supplied by reference TRBV11-2 and TRBJ2-7, is EAGVAQSPRYKIIEKRQSVAFWCNPISGHATLYWYQQILGQGPKLLIQFQNNGVVDDSQLPKDRFSAERLKGVDSTLKIQPAKLEDSAVYLCASSAGAHSGGQYFGPGTRLTVT.